These T cell receptor beta chains were read from a single sample in a study of Ad26.COV2.S vaccination and SARS-CoV-2 variants. TCRdb keeps only in-frame clones here, not all; method: immunoSEQ multiplex PCR. This sample has a few hundred thousand clones, with over 80% found just once. The input for sequencing was peripheral blood, taken in a trial of Ad26.COV2.S vaccine versus placebo. The receptors derive from a person aged 18-60 years who received the Ad26.COV2.S COVID-19 vaccine or a placebo. Each CDR3 is given with its conserved first and last residue. D genes are given only for firm matches. Clone size appears in some rows only: once, few, many, or a class for an expanded clone.

d_gene	v_gene	abundance	j_gene	CDR3nt	CDR3aa
NA	TRBV5-6	NA	TRBJ2-7	TGTGCCAGCAGCAGGTCCTACGAGCAGTACTTC	CASSRSYEQYF
TRBD1	TRBV15	NA	TRBJ2-5	TGTGCCACCAGCAGACAGACAGGGCGAGAGACCCAGTACTTC	CATSRQTGRETQYF
TRBD1	TRBV5-6	NA	TRBJ2-1	TGTGCCAGCAGCCTGGGACAGGGGGCAGAAAATGAGCAGTTCTTC	CASSLGQGAENEQFF
NA	TRBV18	NA	TRBJ2-5	TGTGCCAGCGCCCACCCGGGGACCCAAGAGACCCAGTACTTC	CASAHPGTQETQYF
NA	TRBV14	NA	TRBJ1-6	TGTGCCAGCAGCCAGGACTATGGTTTAAATTCACCCCTCCACTTT	CASSQDYGLNSPLHF
NA	TRBV28	NA	TRBJ1-1	TGTGCCAGCACAACAGGGTTGAACACTGAAGCTTTCTTT	CASTTGLNTEAFF
NA	TRBV7-9	NA	TRBJ1-2	TGTGCCAGCAGCTTGTCGTCGGGTAATAGCTACACCTTC	CASSLSSGNSYTF
NA	TRBV6-5	once	TRBJ2-3	TGTGCCAGCCAGCGGCTGGGAGAAAGCTATACGCAGTATTTT	CASQRLGESYTQYF
NA	TRBV4-3	NA	TRBJ2-3	TGCGCCAGCAGCCAAAACTGGGCGGCAAGCACAGATACGCAGTATTTT	CASSQNWAASTDTQYF
NA	TRBV27	NA	TRBJ1-6	TGTGCCAGCAGTTTAGGTCCCAGGGCGAATAATTCACCCCTCCACTTT	CASSLGPRANNSPLHF
TRBD1	TRBV19	NA	TRBJ1-4	TGTGCCAGTAGTCTAGCACAGGGGCAAAAACTGTTTTTT	CASSLAQGQKLFF
TRBD2	TRBV19	NA	TRBJ2-3	TGTGCCAGTAGTATGACTAGCGGGGGACTCACAGATACGCAGTATTTT	CASSMTSGGLTDTQYF
NA	TRBV5-1	NA	TRBJ2-2	TGCGCCAGCAGCTTGGGGCAGAGAGAGAACACCGGGGAGCTGTTTTTT	CASSLGQRENTGELFF
NA	TRBV5-6	NA	TRBJ2-7	TGTGCCAGCAGCTTGCGGCAGGGGAAATCCTACGAGCAGTACTTC	CASSLRQGKSYEQYF
NA	TRBV6-5	NA	TRBJ2-3	TGTGCCAGCAGGGCCCCCACATCGGATACGCAGTATTTT	CASRAPTSDTQYF
TRBD1	TRBV6-5	NA	TRBJ1-2	TGTGCCGCTATGGACAGGGGGCTTGGCTACACCTTC	CAAMDRGLGYTF